This TCR beta chain came from a study of T cells expressing NK-cell markers. About the study: The eight sequenced donors comprised seven who were HCMV-seropositive and one who was seronegative.

TCRdb re-called the 5' RACE reads and gives one entry per CDR3 protein, without DNA. The repertoire shows about 32,000 distinct CDR3 sequences; the top ten hold 60%. The CDR3 is 18 amino acids. Germline CDR1 SGHTA, CDR2 FQGTGA. The chain employs TRBV7-3 and TRBJ2-3; TCRdb's D gene call, TRBD1, goes unchecked for lack of DNA. The origin of this receptor is a woman between 18 and 70 years old in good health. The sequencing sample was made of blood T cells: a sorted CD56 or NKG2C T cell subset, CD4+ or CD8+ T cells, or bulk PBMC T cells (not recorded which). This CDR3 is CASSSAETGTGHTDTQYF. Combining the CDR3 with reference TRBV7-3 and TRBJ2-3 gives the whole variable domain GAGVSQTPSNKVTEKGKYVELRCDPISGHTALYWYRQSLGQGPEFLIYFQGTGAADDSGLPNDRFFAVRPEGSVSTLKIQRTERGDSAVYLCASSSAETGTGHTDTQYFGPGTRLTVL.